A single sample gave rise to the 9 T cell receptor beta chains below, sequenced in a study of T cells in Graves' hyperthyroidism and ophthalmopathy. There were TCR beta CDR3 regions amplified from RNA transcripts. TCR CDR3 underwent first-round RT-PCR with the HTBI primer set. TCRdb recomputed calls from the multiplex PCR reads with MiXCR, one row per CDR3 protein. Here the sample spans around 600,000 distinct CDR3 sequences, 13% to 15% being singletons. Sequenced material: blood. Receptors originate from a woman aged 18-29 years with Graves' ophthalmopathy.

This clonotype was seen only a few times. The chain recombines TRBV29-1 with TRBJ1-4, with D tentatively TRBD1 (6 bases). This CDR3 spans 13 amino acids. Germline CDR1 and CDR2: SQVTM and ANQGSEA. Deletions cut 8 bases from V and 8 bases from J, with 18 bases between. The CDR3 DNA reads as TGCAGCATATTCGTGGACAGCGGGGAAAAACTGTTTTTT. Translation gives CSIFVDSGEKLFF.

In its sample, this clonotype was seen many times. The V gene is TRBV7-8, the J gene TRBJ2-3; tentatively, D is TRBD2 (5 bases). CDR3 length equals 16 residues. Germline V gives CDR1 SGHVS, CDR2 FQNEAQ. Trimming shortened V by 7 bases and J by 3 bases, and 20 bases separated the two germline ends. For the CDR3, the DNA is TGTGCCAGCACGGCAAATGGACTCATTAGGACAGATACGCAGTATTTT. It is translated as CASTANGLIRTDTQYF. Based on the CDR3 plus reference TRBV7-8 and TRBJ2-3, the full variable domain is GAGVSQSPRYKVAKRGQDVALRCDPISGHVSLFWYQQALGQGPEFLTYFQNEAQLDKSGLPSDRFFAERPEGSVSTLKIQRTQQEDSAVYLCASTANGLIRTDTQYFGPGTRLTVL.

The table lists this clonotype with many counts. The chain is built from TRBV27 and TRBJ1-1; no firm D call. V gave up 5 bases and J gave up 3 bases, with 10 bases separating them. CDR3 length: 13 residues. The germline gives CDR1 MNHEY, CDR2 SMNVEV (reference sequence). CDR3 coding DNA: TGTGCCAGCAGTGTAGGGTTTTACACTGAAGCTTTCTTT. This codes for CASSVGFYTEAFF.

This clonotype was observed a few times. This rearrangement joins TRBV7-2 to TRBJ2-3, with a weak D call TRBD2 (7 bases). The CDR3 extends over 17 amino acids. The ends were cut back, 0 bases at V and 4 bases at J, with 17 bases in the middle. From germline, CDR1 is SGHTA and CDR2 FQGNSA. CDR3 nucleotides: TGTGCCAGCAGCTTAGCGGGAGGGGGATGGGGGCCAGATACGCAGTATTTT. Its protein product is CASSLAGGGWGPDTQYF.

There are many counts of this clonotype. This rearrangement joins TRBV11-3 to TRBJ2-1; 11 bases are shared with TRBD2. The length of the CDR3 is 17 residues. Trimming at V came to 1 base and at J to 4 bases, leaving 6 bases not matched to a gene. The V gene's germline CDR1 is SGHNT and CDR2 YENEEA. In DNA, the CDR3 is TGTGCCAGCAGCTTAGGAGGTCGGACTAGCGGGTACAATGAGCAGTTCTTC. It encodes CASSLGGRTSGYNEQFF.

The table lists this clonotype with many counts. Germline is not matched at one junction end, which may reflect a read error. This chain joins TRBV5-1 and TRBJ1-5, with TRBD1 identical over 9 bases. The CDR3 loop spans 15 amino acids. CDR1 is SGHRS and CDR2 is YFSETQ in the germline V gene. For the CDR3, the DNA is TGTGCCAGCAGTTTAGGACAGGGGAGCAATCAGCCCCAGCATTTT. This encodes CASSLGQGSNQPQHF. Full variable domain (missing parts from reference TRBV5-1 and TRBJ1-5): KAGVTQTPRYLIKTRGQQVTLSCSPISGHRSVSWYQQTPGQGLQFLFEYFSETQRNKGNFPGRFSGRQFSNSRSEMNVSTLELGDSALYLCASSLGQGSNQPQHFGDGTRLSIL.

Ten or more counts support this clonotype. This rearrangement joins TRBV18 to TRBJ1-1; D ambiguous. CDR3 length: 12 amino acids. With 0 bases removed from V and 7 bases from J, the gap between germline ends came to 6 bases. In germline, CDR1 is KGHSH, CDR2 LQKENI. CDR3 nucleotides: TGTGCCAGCTCACCACCGTTGGGTGAAGCTTTCTTT. Its translation is CASSPPLGEAFF.

This clonotype was seen a handful of times. J is TRBJ2-1 and V is TRBV6-6, with 14 bases identical to TRBD2. J gave up 7 bases and V 1 base, and 15 bases lay outside the gene matches. The CDR3 consists of 20 residues. The germline V gene has CDR1 MNHNY and CDR2 SVGAGI (reference sequence). The CDR3 sequence: CASSYFRLAGGPQSGNEQFF. CDR3 nucleotide sequence: TGTGCCAGCAGTTACTTTAGACTAGCGGGAGGGCCCCAATCGGGTAATGAGCAGTTCTTC.

This clonotype was picked up many times. This chain uses TRBV30 with TRBJ1-6, with 8 bases fitting TRBD1. CDR1 and CDR2 (germline): GTSNPN, SVGIG (reference sequence). This CDR3 spans 16 amino acids. V trimming: 0 bases; J trimming: 6 bases; junction bases outside the gene matches: 7. CDR3 region: CAWSVPARGRNSPLHF. The CDR3 DNA reads as TGTGCCTGGAGTGTACCGGCCAGGGGGCGTAATTCACCCCTCCACTTT.